The 14 T cell receptor beta chains below were found in one sample sequenced in a study of cytomegalovirus exposure and HLA in healthy donors. It was with 60 Vbeta and 13 Jbeta primers that the PCR ran. Profiling relied on immunoSEQ multiplex PCR, and the TCRdb table lists in-frame clones only, not all of them. The data show about 150,000 clones, under 85% seen once. Sample: PBMCs. All receptors derive from a woman in her 40s in good health and CMV-seropositive.

The V and J genes are TRBV5-5 and TRBJ1-3; D is unresolved. The CDR3 spans 14 residues. V lost 2 bases and J lost 2, with 8 bases in between. Germline-derived CDR1 and CDR2 are SGHKS and YYEKEE (reference sequence). The CDR3 coding sequence is TGTGCCAGCAGCTTAATGGGCCCTGGAAACACCATATATTTT. Protein: CASSLMGPGNTIYF.

The chain recombines TRBV6-5 with TRBJ2-2; TRBD2 matches at 8 bases. From germline, CDR1 is MNHEY and CDR2 SVGAGI. There are 16 residues in the CDR3. V was pared by 0 bases and J by 7 bases, with 7 bases of the junction left unmatched. CDR3: CASSYSTPGGLGELFF. DNA of the CDR3: TGTGCCAGCAGTTACTCGACTCCGGGGGGGCTCGGGGAGCTGTTTTTT.

This rearrangement joins TRBV6-6 to TRBJ2-7; tentative D call: TRBD2 (5 bases). Germline loops: CDR1 MNHNY, CDR2 SVGAGI (reference sequence). The CDR3 loop spans 13 amino acids. V was cut by 2 bases and J by 3 bases, with 8 bases left in between. CDR3 nucleotide sequence: TGTGCCAGCAGTTACCGGGCGGGCTACGAGCAGTACTTC. It codes for CASSYRAGYEQYF.

V gene TRBV6-5 combines with J gene TRBJ2-5; the D gene is possibly TRBD2 (6 bases). CDR3 length: 13 amino acids. CDR1 is MNHEY, CDR2 SVGAGI, per germline. V was pared by 6 bases and J by 2 bases, with 10 bases between. In DNA form, the CDR3 reads TGTGCCAGCAGCCCCGGGACTCAAGAGACCCAGTACTTC. Residues: CASSPGTQETQYF.

The chain couples TRBV19 to TRBJ1-1; D not certain. The CDR3 is made up of 15 amino acids. V was clipped by 6 bases and J by 2 bases, with 16 bases between them. The germline V gene encodes CDR1 LNHDA and CDR2 SQIVND (reference sequence). The CDR3 here is CASSGTGFTNTEAFF. Here the CDR3 DNA reads TGTGCCAGTAGCGGAACGGGATTCACTAACACTGAAGCTTTCTTT.

This clone showed up just a few times. The rearrangement uses TRBV19 and TRBJ1-2; D gene ambiguous. CDR3 length equals 11 residues. CDR1 is LNHDA, CDR2 SQIVND, per germline (reference sequence). The CDR3 spells CAAGVGYGYTF. The CDR3 region has the DNA TGTGCGGCCGGGGTCGGCTATGGCTACACCTTC.

The gene calls are TRBV6-5 and TRBJ1-3; possibly TRBD1 for D (6 bases). Trimming left V 0 bases short and J 4 bases short, with 13 bases between. Germline V gene sequence: CDR1 MNHEY, CDR2 SVGAGI. The CDR3 totals 16 residues. The CDR3 reads CASSYSARGLGNTIYF. CDR3 DNA sequence: TGTGCCAGCAGTTACTCGGCCAGGGGATTAGGAAACACCATATATTTT.

This clone was seen a few times. The chain recombines TRBV5-4 with TRBJ2-5; weak D call: TRBD2 (7 bases). The J call may be mistaken, given a closer DNA end match to TRBJ2-7. CDR3 length: 14 residues. Germline V lookup: CDR1 SGHNT, CDR2 YYREEE (reference sequence). The CDR3 loop reads CASSLVGGPYEQYF. Written as DNA, the CDR3 is TGTGCCAGCAGCTTGGTCGGGGGGCCGTACGAGCAGTACTTC.

This clone was counted between two and nine times. The genes are TRBV5-6 and TRBJ1-1; D uncertain. Trimming removed 1 base at V and 4 bases at J, with 11 bases between. Germline V gene sequence: CDR1 SGHDT, CDR2 YYEEEE. CDR3 length: 14 amino acids. CDR3 protein: CASSLILGGTEAFF. The CDR3 region has the DNA TGTGCCAGCAGCTTGATCCTTGGCGGCACTGAAGCTTTCTTT.

V usage is TRBV6-1 and J usage is TRBJ2-2; D possibly corresponds to TRBD1 (6 bases). V shed 6 bases and J shed 2 bases, with 13 bases lying between them. The germline V gene has CDR1 MNHNS and CDR2 SASEGT. The CDR3 contains 15 residues. The CDR3 loop reads CASRPGTLNTGELFF. Written as DNA, the CDR3 is TGTGCCAGCAGGCCGGGGACATTAAACACCGGGGAGCTGTTTTTT.

The chain combines TRBV5-4 with TRBJ2-7; TRBD1 matches 8 bases. CDR1 is SGHNT and CDR2 is YYREEE in the germline V gene (reference sequence). The CDR3 is made up of 15 amino acids. With V trimmed by 1 base and J by 1 base, 4 bases remained unmatched. CDR3 sequence (DNA): TGTGCCAGCAGCTTGCCAAGACAGGGGTCCTACGAGCAGTACTTC. Translation: CASSLPRQGSYEQYF.

This clone was seen only once. The V gene is TRBV2, the J gene TRBJ2-5; 11 bases agree with TRBD1. Per the germline V gene, CDR1 is SNHLY and CDR2 is FYNNEI. The CDR3 totals 14 residues. Trimming cost V 5 bases and J 4 bases; bases outside gene matches: 3. The CDR3 sequence is CASSWDRGGETQYF. DNA for the CDR3: TGTGCCAGCAGTTGGGACAGGGGGGGAGAGACCCAGTACTTC.

As regards this clone: In the same sample, other DNA sequences code for this CDR3. The J gene is TRBJ1-1, the V gene TRBV5-1; 9 bases fit TRBD1. Germline trimming cut 4 bases from V and 0 bases from J; bases unmatched to any gene: 4. Germline values: CDR1 SGHRS, CDR2 YFSETQ. This CDR3 spans 15 amino acids. The CDR3, as DNA: TGCGCCAGCAGCCCGGGACAGGGCCTGAACACTGAAGCTTTCTTT. Protein product: CASSPGQGLNTEAFF.

In nucleotides, the CDR3 is TGTGCCAGCAGTACGGGGGAGGCCACTGAAGCTTTCTTT. This codes for CASSTGEATEAFF. The chain joins TRBV2 to TRBJ1-1; D is perhaps TRBD1 (5 bases). The V gene lost 5 bases and the J gene lost 4 bases, with 11 bases spanning the gap. The CDR3 is 13 amino acids. CDR1 is SNHLY and CDR2 is FYNNEI in the germline V gene.